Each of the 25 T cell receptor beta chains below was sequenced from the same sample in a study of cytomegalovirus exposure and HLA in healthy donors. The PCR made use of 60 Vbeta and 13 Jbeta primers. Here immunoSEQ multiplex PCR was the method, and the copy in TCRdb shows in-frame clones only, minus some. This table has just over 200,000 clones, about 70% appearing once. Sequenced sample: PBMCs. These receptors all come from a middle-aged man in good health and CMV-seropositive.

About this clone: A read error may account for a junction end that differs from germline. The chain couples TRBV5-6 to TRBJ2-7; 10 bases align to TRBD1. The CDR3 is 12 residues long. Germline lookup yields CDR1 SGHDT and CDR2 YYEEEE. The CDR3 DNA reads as TGTGCCAGCAGCTTGGCCGGGACAGGGGAACACTTC. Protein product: CASSLAGTGEHF.

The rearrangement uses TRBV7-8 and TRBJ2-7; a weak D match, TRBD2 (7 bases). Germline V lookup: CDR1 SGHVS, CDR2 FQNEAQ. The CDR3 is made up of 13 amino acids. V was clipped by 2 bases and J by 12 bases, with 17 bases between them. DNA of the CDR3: TGTGCCAGCAGCTTAACCGAGGGGGGGGTAGCGTACTTC. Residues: CASSLTEGGVAYF.

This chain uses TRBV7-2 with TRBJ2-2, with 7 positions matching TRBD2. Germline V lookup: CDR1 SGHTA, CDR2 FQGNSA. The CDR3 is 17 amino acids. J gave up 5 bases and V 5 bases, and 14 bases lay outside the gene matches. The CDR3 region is CASSPYAREARTGELFF. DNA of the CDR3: TGTGCCAGCAGCCCATACGCCCGGGAGGCTCGGACCGGGGAGCTGTTTTTT.

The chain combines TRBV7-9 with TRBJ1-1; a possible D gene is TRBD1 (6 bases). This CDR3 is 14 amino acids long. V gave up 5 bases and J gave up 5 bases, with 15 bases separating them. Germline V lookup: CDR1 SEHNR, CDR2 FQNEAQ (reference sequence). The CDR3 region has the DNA TGTGCCAGCAGCCGAAATACAGGGCGGACTGAAGCTTTCTTT. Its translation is CASSRNTGRTEAFF.

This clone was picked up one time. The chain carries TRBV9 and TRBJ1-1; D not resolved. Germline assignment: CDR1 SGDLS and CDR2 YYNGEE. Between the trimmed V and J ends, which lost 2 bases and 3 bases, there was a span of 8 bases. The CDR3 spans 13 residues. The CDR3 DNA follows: TGTGCCAGCAGCGTTCGAGGGTACACTGAAGCTTTCTTT. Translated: CASSVRGYTEAFF.

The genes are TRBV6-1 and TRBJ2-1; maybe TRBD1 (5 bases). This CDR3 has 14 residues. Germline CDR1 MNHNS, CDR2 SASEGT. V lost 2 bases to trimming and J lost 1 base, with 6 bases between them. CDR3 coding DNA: TGTGCCAGCAGTGAACAGGGATCCTACAATGAGCAGTTCTTC. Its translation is CASSEQGSYNEQFF.

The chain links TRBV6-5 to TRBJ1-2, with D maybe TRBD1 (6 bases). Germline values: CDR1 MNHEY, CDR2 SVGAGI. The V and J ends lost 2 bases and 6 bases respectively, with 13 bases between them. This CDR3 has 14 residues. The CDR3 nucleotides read TGTGCCAGCAGTTACCTGGCGGCAGGGGATGGCTACACCTTC. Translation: CASSYLAAGDGYTF.

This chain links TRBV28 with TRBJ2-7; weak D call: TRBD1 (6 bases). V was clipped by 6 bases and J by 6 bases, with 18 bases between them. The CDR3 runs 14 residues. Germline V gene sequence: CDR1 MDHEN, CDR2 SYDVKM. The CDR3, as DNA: TGTGCCAGCAGCCCAGGTAGGGCAGGGGCCGAGCAGTACTTC. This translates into CASSPGRAGAEQYF.

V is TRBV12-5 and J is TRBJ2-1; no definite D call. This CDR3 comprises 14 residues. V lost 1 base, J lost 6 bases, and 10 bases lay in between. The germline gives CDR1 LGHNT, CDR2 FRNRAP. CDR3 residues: CASGLELGSNEQFF. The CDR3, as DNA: TGTGCTAGTGGTTTGGAGCTTGGTAGCAATGAGCAGTTCTTC.

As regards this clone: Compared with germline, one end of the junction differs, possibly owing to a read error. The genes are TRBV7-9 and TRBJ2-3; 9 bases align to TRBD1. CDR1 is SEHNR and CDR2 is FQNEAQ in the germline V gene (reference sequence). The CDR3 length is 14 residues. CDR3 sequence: CSSSSLDRGDTQYF. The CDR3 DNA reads TGTTCCAGCAGCTCCTTGGACAGGGGAGATACGCAGTATTTT. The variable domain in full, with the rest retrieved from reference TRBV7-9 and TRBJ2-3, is DTGVSQNPRHKITKRGQNVTFRCDPISEHNRLYWYRQTLGQGPEFLTYFQNEAQLEKSRLLSDRFSAERPKGSFSTLEIQRTEQGDSAMYLCSSSSLDRGDTQYFGPGTRLTVL.

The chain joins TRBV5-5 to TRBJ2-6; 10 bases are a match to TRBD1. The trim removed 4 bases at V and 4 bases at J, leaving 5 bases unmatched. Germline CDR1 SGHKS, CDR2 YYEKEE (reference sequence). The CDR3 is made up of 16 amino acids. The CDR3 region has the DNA TGTGCCAGCAGCCGGGACAGGGGCTCGGGGGCCAACGTCCTGACTTTC. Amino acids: CASSRDRGSGANVLTF.

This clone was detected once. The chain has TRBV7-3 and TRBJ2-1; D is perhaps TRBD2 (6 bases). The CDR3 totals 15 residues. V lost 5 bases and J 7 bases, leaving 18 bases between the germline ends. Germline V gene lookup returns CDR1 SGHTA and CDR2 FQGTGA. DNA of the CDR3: TGTGCCAGCAGCCCCGGGACTTCAATTTTGAATGAGCAGTTCTTC. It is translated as CASSPGTSILNEQFF.

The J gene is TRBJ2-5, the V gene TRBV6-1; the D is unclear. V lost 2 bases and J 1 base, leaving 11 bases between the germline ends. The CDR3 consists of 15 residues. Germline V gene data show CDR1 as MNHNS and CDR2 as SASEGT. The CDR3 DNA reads TGTGCCAGCAGTGAAAATCCAGGCCCCCAAGAGACCCAGTACTTC. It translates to CASSENPGPQETQYF.

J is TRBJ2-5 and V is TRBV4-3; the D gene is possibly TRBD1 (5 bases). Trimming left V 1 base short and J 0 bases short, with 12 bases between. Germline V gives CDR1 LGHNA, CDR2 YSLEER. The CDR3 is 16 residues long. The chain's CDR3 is CASSQGPGFYQETQYF. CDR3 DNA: TGCGCCAGCAGCCAAGGTCCAGGGTTTTACCAAGAGACCCAGTACTTC.

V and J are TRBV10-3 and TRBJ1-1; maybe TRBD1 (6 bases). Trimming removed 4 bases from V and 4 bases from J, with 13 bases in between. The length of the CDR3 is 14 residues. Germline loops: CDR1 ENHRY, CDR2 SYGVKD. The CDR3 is CAISGQGRGTEAFF. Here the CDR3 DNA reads TGTGCCATCAGTGGGCAGGGGAGGGGCACTGAAGCTTTCTTT.

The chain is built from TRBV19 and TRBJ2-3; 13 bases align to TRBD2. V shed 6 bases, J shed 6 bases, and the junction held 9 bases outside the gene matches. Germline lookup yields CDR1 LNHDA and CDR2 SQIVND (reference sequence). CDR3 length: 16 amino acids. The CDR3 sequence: CASSKRTSGGEDTQYF. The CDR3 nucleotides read TGTGCCAGTAGCAAAAGGACTAGCGGGGGCGAGGATACGCAGTATTTT. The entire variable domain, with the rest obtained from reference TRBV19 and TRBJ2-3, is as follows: DGGITQSPKYLFRKEGQNVTLSCEQNLNHDAMYWYRQDPGQGLRLIYYSQIVNDFQKGDIAEGYSVSREKKESFPLTVTSAQKNPTAFYLCASSKRTSGGEDTQYFGPGTRLTVL.

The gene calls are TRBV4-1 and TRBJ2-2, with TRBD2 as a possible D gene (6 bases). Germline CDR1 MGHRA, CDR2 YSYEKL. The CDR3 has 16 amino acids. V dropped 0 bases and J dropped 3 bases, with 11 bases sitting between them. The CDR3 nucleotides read TGCGCCAGCAGCCAAGAAGGGAGGCTAGACACCGGGGAGCTGTTTTTT. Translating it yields CASSQEGRLDTGELFF.

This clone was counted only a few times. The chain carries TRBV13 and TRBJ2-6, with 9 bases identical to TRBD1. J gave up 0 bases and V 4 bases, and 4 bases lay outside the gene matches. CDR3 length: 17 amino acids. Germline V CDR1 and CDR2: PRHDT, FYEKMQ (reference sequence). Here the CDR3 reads CASSSGQGSSGANVLTF. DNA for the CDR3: TGTGCCAGCAGCTCGGGACAGGGAAGCTCTGGGGCCAACGTCCTGACTTTC.

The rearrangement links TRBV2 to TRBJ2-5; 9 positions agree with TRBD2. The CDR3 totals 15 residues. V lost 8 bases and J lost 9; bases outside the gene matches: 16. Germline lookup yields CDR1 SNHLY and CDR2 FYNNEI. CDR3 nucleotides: TGTGCCAGCGCACCGGGACTAGCCTTAGTTCGGGCCCAGTACTTC. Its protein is CASAPGLALVRAQYF.

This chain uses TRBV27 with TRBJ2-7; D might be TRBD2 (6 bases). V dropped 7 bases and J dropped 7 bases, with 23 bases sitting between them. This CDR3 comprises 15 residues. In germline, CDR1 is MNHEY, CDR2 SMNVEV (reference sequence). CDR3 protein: CASTPMAGTLGEQYF. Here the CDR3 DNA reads TGTGCCAGCACCCCGATGGCGGGGACTTTGGGGGAGCAGTACTTC.

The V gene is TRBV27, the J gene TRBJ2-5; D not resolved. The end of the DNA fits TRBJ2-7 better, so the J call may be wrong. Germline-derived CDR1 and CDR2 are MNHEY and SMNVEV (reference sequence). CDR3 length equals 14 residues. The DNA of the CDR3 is TGTGCCAGCAGTCCACCAATTGTTCCCTACGAGCAGTACTTC. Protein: CASSPPIVPYEQYF.

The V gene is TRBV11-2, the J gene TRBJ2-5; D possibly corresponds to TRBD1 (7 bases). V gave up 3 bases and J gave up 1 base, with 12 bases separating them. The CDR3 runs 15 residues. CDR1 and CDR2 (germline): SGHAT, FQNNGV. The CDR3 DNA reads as TGTGCCAGCAGCTTTACAGGGGAGGTCCAAGAGACCCAGTACTTC. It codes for CASSFTGEVQETQYF.

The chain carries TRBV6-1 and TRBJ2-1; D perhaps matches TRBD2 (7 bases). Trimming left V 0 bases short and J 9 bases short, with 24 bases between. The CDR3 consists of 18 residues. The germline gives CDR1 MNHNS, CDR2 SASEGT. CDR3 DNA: TGTGCCAGCAGTGAAGCGCTTAGTTTCGGGGGGCCCGGTCCTGAGCAGTTCTTC. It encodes CASSEALSFGGPGPEQFF.

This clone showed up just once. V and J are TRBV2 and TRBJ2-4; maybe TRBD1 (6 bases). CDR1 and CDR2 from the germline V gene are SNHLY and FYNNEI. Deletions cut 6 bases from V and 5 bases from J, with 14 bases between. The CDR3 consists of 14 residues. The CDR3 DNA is TGTGCCAGCAGGAACGCCGGGACACAAAACATTCAGTACTTC. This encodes CASRNAGTQNIQYF.

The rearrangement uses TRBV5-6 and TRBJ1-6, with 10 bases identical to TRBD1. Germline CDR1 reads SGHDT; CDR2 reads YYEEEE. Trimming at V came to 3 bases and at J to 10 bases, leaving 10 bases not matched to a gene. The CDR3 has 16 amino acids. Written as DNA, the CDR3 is TGTGCCAGCAGCTGGGGGACAGGGGTCATAGGATCACCCCTCCACTTT. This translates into CASSWGTGVIGSPLHF.